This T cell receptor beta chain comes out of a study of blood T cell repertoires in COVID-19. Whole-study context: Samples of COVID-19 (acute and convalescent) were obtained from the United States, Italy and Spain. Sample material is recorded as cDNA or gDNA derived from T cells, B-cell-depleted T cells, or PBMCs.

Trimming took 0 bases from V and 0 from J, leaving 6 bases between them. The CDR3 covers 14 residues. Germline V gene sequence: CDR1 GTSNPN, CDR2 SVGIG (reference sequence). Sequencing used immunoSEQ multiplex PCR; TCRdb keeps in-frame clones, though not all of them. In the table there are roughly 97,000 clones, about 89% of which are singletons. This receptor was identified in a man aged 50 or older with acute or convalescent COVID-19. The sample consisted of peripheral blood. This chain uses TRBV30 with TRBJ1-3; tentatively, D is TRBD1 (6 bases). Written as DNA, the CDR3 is TGTGCCTGGAGTGTGGACAGCTCTGGAAACACCATATATTTT. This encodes CAWSVDSSGNTIYF.